This T cell receptor beta chain originates from a study of blood T cell repertoires in COVID-19. The CDR3 sequence is 15 residues long. Germline values: CDR1 KGHSH, CDR2 LQKENI. J was trimmed by 6 bases and V by 6 bases; bases with no gene match: 9. The authors' processing: Estimation of nucleated cell counts relied on the amplification of reference gene primers. Clones were read by immunoSEQ multiplex PCR, and TCRdb kept only the in-frame ones, dropping some. V, J and clone size reflect that table, while D and trimming were determined from the DNA. The sample records roughly 87,000 clones, about 88% being singletons.

V gene TRBV18 combines with J gene TRBJ1-3, with TRBD1 matching 9 bases. The receptor was derived from a man aged 35-49 years with acute or convalescent COVID-19. Sequencing used peripheral blood. CDR3 loop: CASSRDREYENTIYF. DNA for the CDR3: TGTGCCAGCTCTCGGGACAGGGAGTATGAAAACACCATATATTTT.